One and the same sample provided the 10 T cell receptor beta chains below, sequenced in a study of T cells in Graves' hyperthyroidism and ophthalmopathy. Amplification yielded TCR beta CDR3 regions, with RNA transcripts as the source. Primed by the HTBI set, a first-round RT-PCR was run on the TCR CDR3. Each CDR3 protein is one row after TCRdb ran MiXCR on the multiplex PCR reads. The data contain hundreds of thousands of distinct CDR3 sequences, approximately 14% of them singletons. The sample consisted of blood. Receptors were obtained from a woman younger than 35 with Graves' hyperthyroidism.

This chain links TRBV4-3 with TRBJ2-5; possible D gene TRBD1, 6 bases. This CDR3 has 15 amino acids. Germline V CDR1 and CDR2: LGHNA, YSLEER. Deletions cut 2 bases from V and 5 bases from J, with 15 bases between. The CDR3 loop is CASSQQQGLGETQYF. In nucleotides, the CDR3 is TGCGCCAGCAGCCAACAACAGGGTTTAGGGGAGACCCAGTACTTC.

Only a few counts were recorded for this clonotype. CDR3 loop: CASSPYRGVTEAFF. The CDR3 region has the DNA TGTGCCAGCAGCCCCTACAGGGGCGTCACTGAAGCTTTCTTT. The chain carries TRBV14 and TRBJ1-1; 7 bases are a match to TRBD1. CDR3 size: 14 residues. After removal of 4 bases from V and 4 bases from J, the junction contained 6 bases not matched to a gene. CDR1 and CDR2 from the germline V gene are SGHDN and FVKESK.

This clonotype was recorded a few times. V gene TRBV20-1 combines with J gene TRBJ2-7; 10 nucleotides line up with TRBD2. Trimming at V came to 2 bases and at J to 0 bases, leaving 7 bases not matched to a gene. Germline V gene sequence: CDR1 DFQATT, CDR2 SNEGSKA (reference sequence). The CDR3 contains 16 residues. For the CDR3, the DNA is TGCAGTGCTAGACCCGAGCTAGCGGGGGTCTCCTACGAGCAGTACTTC. This encodes CSARPELAGVSYEQYF.

This clonotype was detected only a few times. The V gene is TRBV5-6, the J gene TRBJ2-5; 13 positions match TRBD2. The CDR3 has 17 residues. CDR1 is SGHDT, CDR2 YYEEEE, per germline. Trimming at V came to 6 bases and at J to 5 bases, leaving 13 bases not matched to a gene. The CDR3 DNA reads as TGTGCCAGCAAAACTAGCGGGAGGGCCGGGGTATATGAGACCCAGTACTTC. Its translation: CASKTSGRAGVYETQYF.

This clonotype was found a few times. The CDR3 sequence: CASSRGTAGYEQYF. The CDR3 DNA is TGTGCCAGCAGCCGGGGGACCGCAGGCTACGAGCAGTACTTC. V and J are TRBV6-1 and TRBJ2-7; weak D call: TRBD2 (6 bases). The CDR3 has 14 amino acids. CDR1 is MNHNS, CDR2 SASEGT, per germline. V lost 6 bases and J 3 bases, leaving 15 bases between the germline ends.

The genes are TRBV5-6 and TRBJ2-7; 8 positions match TRBD1. The CDR3 runs to 14 residues. V was clipped by 4 bases and J by 1 base; unmatched bases: 4. Germline V gene sequence: CDR1 SGHDT, CDR2 YYEEEE. The CDR3 sequence is CASSGTGLSYEQYF. The CDR3 DNA sequence: TGTGCCAGCAGCGGGACAGGTCTATCCTACGAGCAGTACTTC.

This clonotype was counted only a few times. The rearrangement links TRBV20-1 to TRBJ1-3; a weak D match, TRBD1 (5 bases). Germline loops: CDR1 DFQATT, CDR2 SNEGSKA (reference sequence). The CDR3 spans 15 residues. Trimming pared 1 base from V and 0 bases from J, leaving 10 bases between. The CDR3 spells CSARGRGGSGNTIYF. The CDR3 coding sequence is TGCAGTGCTAGAGGGAGGGGCGGCTCTGGAAACACCATATATTTT.

This clonotype was counted a few times. The chain recombines TRBV7-8 with TRBJ2-1; TRBD2 is a possible D gene (5 bases). With 0 bases removed from V and 2 bases from J, the gap between germline ends came to 8 bases. There are 15 residues in the CDR3. Germline values: CDR1 SGHVS, CDR2 FQNEAQ. The CDR3 DNA follows: TGTGCCAGCAGCTTAGCGGGAGCGGCCTACAATGAGCAGTTCTTC. The encoded protein is CASSLAGAAYNEQFF.

With regard to this clonotype: An end of the junction does not agree with germline; a read error may underlie this. The rearrangement links TRBV5-1 to TRBJ1-5; D call uncertain. This CDR3 contains 15 residues. The germline CDR1 and CDR2 sequences are SGHRS and YFSETQ. Here the CDR3 DNA reads TGCGCCAGCAGCTTGACGGGAACAAGCAATCGGCCCCAGCATTTT. Residues: CASSLTGTSNRPQHF.

This clonotype was seen only a few times. The chain carries TRBV25-1 and TRBJ2-1; D tentatively fits TRBD1 or TRBD2 (5 bases each). Looked up from germline, CDR1 is MGHDK and CDR2 is SYGVNS. The CDR3 totals 15 residues. Trimming stripped 2 bases from V and 3 bases from J, with 11 bases between. The CDR3 nucleotides are TGTGCCAGCAGTGAAAGGGCAGGGAGCTACAATGAGCAGTTCTTC. Translating gives CASSERAGSYNEQFF.